One T cell receptor (beta chain) is described in this entry. Its antigen is not known. This sample stems from a study of T cell responses to AZD1222 COVID-19 vaccine. Overall study: Analysis merged second doses at about 4 or about 12 weeks.

The CDR3 runs to 15 residues. The germline V and J ends were trimmed by 0 bases and 1 base, with 9 bases remaining between them. Germline-derived CDR1 and CDR2 are LGHDT and YNNKEL (reference sequence). The protocol was immunoSEQ multiplex PCR, while the TCRdb copy is restricted to in-frame clones and leaves out a portion. This sample has about 140,000 clones; about 94% occur once, and the top ten carry approximately 4.9%. Study conclusions and caveats: The study found vaccine-associated CD4 TCRs spanning spike, dominant at 160-218 and 743-854. Baseline antibody screening turned up just six seropositive AZD1222 recipients. A mostly white British donor set with more females was recruited, and clonal diversity was possibly underestimated.

Here the sequenced sample was peripheral blood, taken on day 0 of AZD1222 vaccination. The rearrangement uses TRBV3-1 (or the pseudogene TRBV3-2) and TRBJ1-1; D uncertain. This clonotype was sampled from an adult in good health. CDR3 nucleotide sequence: TGTGCCAGCAGCCAAGAAGTTTCGGAGAACACTGAAGCTTTCTTT. As protein: CASSQEVSENTEAFF.